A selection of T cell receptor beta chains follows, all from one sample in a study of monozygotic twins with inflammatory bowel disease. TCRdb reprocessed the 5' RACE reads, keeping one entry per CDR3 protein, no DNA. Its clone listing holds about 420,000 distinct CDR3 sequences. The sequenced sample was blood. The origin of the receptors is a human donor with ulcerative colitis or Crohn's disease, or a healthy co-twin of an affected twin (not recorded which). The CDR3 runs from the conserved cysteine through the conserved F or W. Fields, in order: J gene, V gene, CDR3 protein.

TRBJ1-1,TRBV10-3,CAISEKRNTEAFF
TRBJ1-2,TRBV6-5,CASKNREGGYTF
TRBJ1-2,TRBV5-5,CASSLEAGYGYTF
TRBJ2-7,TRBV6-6,CASNQLASTYEQYF
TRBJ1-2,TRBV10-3,CAISGGQTTNYGYTF
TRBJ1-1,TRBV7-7,CASTQDEASTEAFF
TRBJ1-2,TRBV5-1,CASSLGAGHDGYTF
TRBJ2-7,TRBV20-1,CSARWQGGVEQYF
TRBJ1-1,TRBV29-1,CSVETGANTEAFF
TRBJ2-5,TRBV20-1,CSARGPGLQETQYF
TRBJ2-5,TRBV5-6,CASSPRTSGRGETQYF
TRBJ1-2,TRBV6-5,CASSSFQTGNGYTF
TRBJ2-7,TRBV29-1,CSVGGLLPNEQYF
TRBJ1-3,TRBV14,CASSQDLRPAGSGNTIYF
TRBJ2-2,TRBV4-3,CASSRTPRGRLGELFF
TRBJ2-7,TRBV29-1,CSVYGLAGGPPSSYEQYF
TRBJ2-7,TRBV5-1,CASSLGRTSREQYF
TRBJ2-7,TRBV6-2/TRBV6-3,CASSYLRYEQYF
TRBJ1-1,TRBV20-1,CSALGDPEAFF
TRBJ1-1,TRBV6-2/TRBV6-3,CASSYTPGILNTEAFF
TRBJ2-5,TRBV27,CASSLVTSGETQYF
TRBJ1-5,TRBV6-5,CASSSTGQGLNQPQHF
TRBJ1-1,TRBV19,CATEDSMNTEAFF
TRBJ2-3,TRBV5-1,CATRGQALEDTQYF
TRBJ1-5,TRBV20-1,CSAREGSGGSNQPQHF
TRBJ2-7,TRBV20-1,CSASLLLAGAYEQYF
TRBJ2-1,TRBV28,CASSAIRTRVWNEQFF
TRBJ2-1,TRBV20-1,CSAILAGGPWNEQFF
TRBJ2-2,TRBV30,CAWEAANTGELFF
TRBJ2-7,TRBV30,CAWGPGASSGRTYEQYF
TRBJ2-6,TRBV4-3,CASSQGWISGANVLTF
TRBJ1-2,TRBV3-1,CASSLMPRVDGYTF
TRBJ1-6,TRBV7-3,CASSLDSRNSPLHF
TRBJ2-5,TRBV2,CASSLGGNQETQYF
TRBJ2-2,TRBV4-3,CASSQDPLAGLLGELFF
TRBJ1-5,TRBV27,CASSISKYSNQPQHF
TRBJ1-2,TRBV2,CASRRAGTSNYGYTF
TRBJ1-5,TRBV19,CASSARGGRGQPQHF
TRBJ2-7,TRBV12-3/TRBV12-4,CASSPRDTIYEQYF
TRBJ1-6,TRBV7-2,CASSLVPAGVANSPLHF
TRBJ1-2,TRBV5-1,CASSPTLTGGEGYTF
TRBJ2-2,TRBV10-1,CASRQTANTGELFF
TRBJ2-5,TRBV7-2,CASRRGFQETQYF
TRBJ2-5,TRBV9,CASSDGTSVGETQYF
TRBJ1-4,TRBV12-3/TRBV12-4,CASSLTDARGDEKLFF
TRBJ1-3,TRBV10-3,CAISESVHGGRSGNTIYF
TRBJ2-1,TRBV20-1,CSARKAGQGSDEQFF
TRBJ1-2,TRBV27,CASSLRRSLNYGYTF
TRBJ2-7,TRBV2,CASSKTELFPYEQYF
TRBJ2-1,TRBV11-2,CASSPLTSAAYNEQFF
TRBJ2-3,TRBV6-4,CASRERGAPTDTQYF
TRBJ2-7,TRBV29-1,CSVKKGQGTGEQYF
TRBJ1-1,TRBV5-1,CASAGNTEAFF
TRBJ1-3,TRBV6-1,CASRREPSSGNTIYF